The 2 T cell receptor beta chains below come from one sample, sequenced in a study of T-cell reconstitution after alpha-beta-depleted transplantation in children. As it was prepared, the TCRbeta library received unique molecular identifiers. One entry per CDR3 protein, called by TCRdb with MiXCR from the PCR reads. The repertoire holds about 230,000 distinct CDR3 sequences, with about 9.6% as singletons. This specimen consisted of PBMCs from the stem cell graft donor, obtained from the stem cell graft. Receptor source: a human donor who donated a stem cell graft to a child with SCID.

This clonotype turned up a few times. The chain links TRBV5-4 to TRBJ2-3; 7 bases align to TRBD2. Germline V lookup: CDR1 SGHNT, CDR2 YYREEE (reference sequence). CDR3 length: 15 residues. With V trimmed by 0 bases and J by 3 bases, 4 bases remained unmatched. For the CDR3, the DNA is TGTGCCAGCAGCTTGGAGCGGGGCGGGACAGATACGCAGTATTTT. Its protein is CASSLERGGTDTQYF.

Points on this clonotype: A much larger clone sits a single nucleotide away, making a read error possible. This chain connects TRBV7-8 to TRBJ1-2; D remains ambiguous. This CDR3 region has 14 residues. The germline V gene encodes CDR1 SGHVS and CDR2 FQNEAQ. The CDR3 region has the DNA TGTGCCAGCAGCTTAGTGCCAGCCTACTATGGCGACACCTTC. Protein: CASSLVPAYYGDTF.